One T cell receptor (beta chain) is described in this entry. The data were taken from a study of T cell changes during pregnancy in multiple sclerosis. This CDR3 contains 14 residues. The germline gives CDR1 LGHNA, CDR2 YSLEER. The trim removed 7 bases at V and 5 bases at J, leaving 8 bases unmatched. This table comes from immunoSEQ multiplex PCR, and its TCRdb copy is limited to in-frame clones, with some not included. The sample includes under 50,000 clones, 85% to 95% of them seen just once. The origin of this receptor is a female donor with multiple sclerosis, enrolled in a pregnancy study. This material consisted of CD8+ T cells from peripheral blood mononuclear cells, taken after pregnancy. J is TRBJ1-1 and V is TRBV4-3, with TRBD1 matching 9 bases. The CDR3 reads CASTPDRGGTEAFF. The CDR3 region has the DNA TGCGCCAGCACACCAGACAGGGGGGGGACTGAAGCTTTCTTT.